The rows below give T cell receptor beta chains drawn from one sample of a study of blood T cell repertoires in COVID-19. Profiling relied on immunoSEQ multiplex PCR, and the TCRdb table lists in-frame clones only, not all of them. Among fewer than 60,000 clones listed, around nine tenths were seen once. Sequencing was done on a sample of peripheral blood. These receptors originate from a man aged 45-60 years with acute or convalescent COVID-19. CDR3s include the opening cysteine and the closing phenylalanine or tryptophan. D genes are given only for firm matches. Size values are once, few and many counts, or a class for expanded clones, and some rows have none.

>TRBD2|NA|TRBJ2-1|TRBV2
CASFSLAGINEQFF
TGTGCCAGCTTTTCACTAGCGGGCATAAATGAGCAGTTCTTC
>TRBD2|NA|TRBJ2-5|TRBV10-2
CASSEFSGGAETQYF
TGCGCCAGCAGTGAGTTTAGCGGGGGGGCGGAGACCCAGTACTTC
>NA|NA|TRBJ2-7|TRBV10-3
CAISDGSYEQYF
TGTGCCATCAGTGATGGGAGCTACGAGCAGTACTTC
>NA|NA|TRBJ2-7|TRBV9
CASSATTSYEQYF
TGTGCCAGCAGCGCCACAACCTCCTACGAGCAGTACTTC
>NA|NA|TRBJ2-2|TRBV11-2
CASSFAGVAGELFF
TGTGCCAGCAGCTTCGCAGGTGTCGCCGGGGAGCTGTTTTTT
>NA|NA|TRBJ1-1|TRBV6-6
CASKKGDRTEAFF
TGTGCCAGCAAGAAGGGGGATCGGACTGAAGCTTTCTTT
>NA|NA|TRBJ2-3|TRBV5-1
CASSLGHNTGRTDTQYF
TGCGCCAGCAGCTTGGGCCATAATACAGGGCGCACAGATACGCAGTATTTT
>NA|NA|TRBJ1-4|TRBV21-1
CASRGGAGTGGFTNEKLFF
TGTGCCAGCAGAGGCGGGGCCGGGACAGGGGGCTTCACTAATGAAAAACTGTTTTTT
>TRBD2|once|TRBJ2-1|TRBV28
CASSPGLAGEQFF
TGTGCCAGCAGTCCCGGACTAGCGGGGGAGCAGTTCTTC
>TRBD1|NA|TRBJ2-6|TRBV9
CASSVVTGGLSGANVLTF
TGTGCCAGCAGCGTAGTTACAGGGGGCCTCTCTGGGGCCAACGTCCTGACTTTC
>NA|NA|TRBJ1-4|TRBV19
CASSALSNEKLFF
TGTGCCAGTAGTGCGTTATCTAATGAAAAACTGTTTTTT
>TRBD1|NA|TRBJ2-1|TRBV18
CASSLSGQGDNEQFF
TGTGCCAGCTCACTATCGGGACAGGGAGACAATGAGCAGTTCTTC
>TRBD1|NA|TRBJ2-7|TRBV2
CASTSGQGADEQYF
TGTGCCAGCACGTCCGGGCAGGGGGCTGACGAGCAGTACTTC
>TRBD1|NA|TRBJ1-5|TRBV15
CATSRETGGESQHF
TGTGCCACCAGCAGGGAGACAGGGGGCGAGTCCCAGCATTTT
>NA|NA|TRBJ1-5|TRBV6-5
CASGRALLSQHF
TGTGCCAGCGGCAGGGCATTATTATCCCAGCATTTT
>NA|NA|TRBJ1-3|TRBV11-3
CASSLVGPPGNTIYF
TGTGCCAGCAGCTTAGTGGGTCCGCCCGGGAACACCATATATTTT
>NA|NA|TRBJ1-6|TRBV10-3
CAISDAQGVYNSPLHF
TGTGCCATCAGTGACGCCCAAGGGGTTTATAATTCACCCCTCCACTTT
>NA|NA|TRBJ2-1|TRBV5-1
CASSSEGVGYGEQFF
TGCGCCAGCAGCTCCGAGGGGGTAGGCTACGGCGAGCAGTTCTTC
>NA|few|TRBJ1-5|TRBV7-9
CASSLGGGMGPQHF
TGTGCCAGCAGCTTAGGCGGGGGAATGGGGCCCCAGCATTTT
>NA|few|TRBJ1-1|TRBV16
CASSPERGYTEAFF
TGTGCCAGCAGCCCCGAACGAGGCTACACTGAAGCTTTCTTT
>TRBD1|NA|TRBJ1-6|TRBV3-1/TRBV3-2
CASSQEGTGVSPLHF
TGTGCCAGCAGCCAAGAGGGGACAGGGGTATCACCCCTCCACTTT
>NA|NA|TRBJ1-2|TRBV2
CASRVGGDGYTF
TGTGCCAGCAGGGTGGGAGGAGATGGCTACACCTTC
>TRBD1|NA|TRBJ1-5|TRBV28
CASSTLDRGNQPQHF
TGTGCCAGCAGCACTCTAGACAGGGGCAATCAGCCCCAGCATTTT
>NA|NA|TRBJ1-2|TRBV7-9
CASSHKPGQGMGYTF
TGTGCCAGCAGCCATAAACCGGGACAAGGGATGGGCTACACCTTC
>NA|NA|TRBJ2-1|TRBV7-8
CASPKDSGYEQFF
TGTGCCAGCCCCAAGGATAGCGGCTACGAGCAGTTCTTC
>TRBD1|NA|TRBJ2-5|TRBV2
CASSRDSEETQYF
TGTGCCAGCAGCCGGGACAGCGAAGAGACCCAGTACTTC
>NA|NA|TRBJ2-7|TRBV12-3/TRBV12-4
CASSSSGLYEQYF
TGTGCCAGCAGTTCATCAGGGCTCTACGAGCAGTACTTC
>TRBD2|NA|TRBJ2-2|TRBV27
CASSSSPLAGGPVGELFF
TGTGCCAGCAGTTCAAGCCCTCTAGCGGGGGGGCCGGTCGGGGAGCTGTTTTTT
>TRBD2|NA|TRBJ2-5|TRBV3-1/TRBV3-2
CASSHRGGGETQYF
TGTGCCAGCAGCCACCGGGGGGGCGGGGAGACCCAGTACTTC
>NA|NA|TRBJ2-1|TRBV5-4
CASSPDSYNEQFF
TGTGCCAGCAGCCCTGACAGCTACAATGAGCAGTTCTTC
>TRBD1|NA|TRBJ2-7|TRBV5-8
CASSSGTGAYEQYF
TGTGCCAGCAGCTCCGGGACAGGAGCCTACGAGCAGTACTTC
>NA|NA|TRBJ1-5|TRBV28
CASGSGQSYQPQHF
TGTGCCAGCGGATCCGGACAGTCCTATCAGCCCCAGCATTTT
>NA|NA|TRBJ1-1|TRBV7-9
CASSSYRLRAFF
TGTGCCAGCAGCTCATACAGGCTTCGGGCTTTCTTT
>NA|NA|TRBJ1-5|TRBV2
CASGTHSNQPQHF
TGTGCCTCGGGGACACATAGCAATCAGCCCCAGCATTTT
>TRBD1|NA|TRBJ1-5|TRBV6-5
CASSRDSNAVQPQHF
TGTGCCAGCAGCCGGGACAGCAACGCCGTGCAGCCCCAGCATTTT
>NA|NA|TRBJ2-7|TRBV6-6
CASSPTVTGGYEQYF
TGTGCCAGCAGCCCCACGGTAACTGGGGGGTACGAGCAGTACTTC
>TRBD1|few|TRBJ1-5|TRBV10-3
CAISTTTGGEQPQHF
TGTGCCATCAGCACAACGACAGGGGGCGAGCAGCCCCAGCATTTT
>NA|NA|TRBJ2-7|TRBV11-3
CASSHSPEQYF
TGTGCCAGCAGCCACTCACCGGAGCAGTACTTC
>TRBD2|NA|TRBJ2-3|TRBV4-1
CASSQDPPLAGGPLSTDTQYF
TGCGCCAGCAGCCAAGATCCCCCTCTAGCGGGGGGGCCCCTAAGCACAGATACGCAGTATTTT
>TRBD1|NA|TRBJ1-2|TRBV18
CASSPGATGDVYGYTF
TGTGCCAGCTCGCCGGGCGCGACAGGGGACGTCTATGGCTACACCTTC